This passage covers 20 T cell receptor beta chains from one sample sequenced in a study of blood T cells in healthy people across ages. A sample-barcoded 5' primer and a J-beta primer mix were used in a second PCR of about 7 to 12 cycles. TCRdb reanalysed the 5' RACE reads using MiXCR and keeps one entry per CDR3 protein. Here the sample spans roughly 930,000 distinct CDR3 sequences, roughly 43% being singletons. The specimen was blood. These receptors were taken from a man in his thirties or forties in good health.

This clonotype was counted only a few times. V is TRBV3-1 and J is TRBJ1-2, with D uncertain. The germline V and J ends were trimmed by 0 bases and 8 bases, with 10 bases remaining between them. Germline-derived CDR1 and CDR2 are LGHDT and YNNKEL (reference sequence). The CDR3 spans 13 residues. As DNA, the CDR3 is TGTGCCAGCAGCCAAGACGGGGTGAGCGGCTACACCTTC. It is translated as CASSQDGVSGYTF. The variable domain in full, completed from reference TRBV3-1 and TRBJ1-2, reads DTAVSQTPKYLVTQMGNDKSIKCEQNLGHDTMYWYKQDSKKFLKIMFSYNNKELIINETVPNRFSPKSPDKAHLNLHINSLELGDSAVYFCASSQDGVSGYTFGSGTRLTVV.

The chain is built from TRBV3-1 and TRBJ2-2, with TRBD1 matching 7 bases. The junction had 14 bases not matched to a gene; V was cut back by 5 bases and J by 8 bases. The germline CDR1 and CDR2 sequences are LGHDT and YNNKEL (reference sequence). The CDR3 runs 16 residues. The CDR3 DNA follows: TGTGCCAGCAGCTACACAGGGGCCGCCCGTGGTGGGGAGCTGTTTTTT. This gives the protein CASSYTGAARGGELFF.

This clonotype occurred a few times. CDR3 region: CASSSQQGLNEKLFF. DNA of the CDR3: TGTGCCAGCAGCTCTCAACAGGGGCTTAATGAAAAACTGTTTTTT. The chain is built from TRBV7-2 and TRBJ1-4; 7 positions match TRBD1. CDR1 is SGHTA, CDR2 FQGNSA, per germline. The CDR3 covers 15 residues. V shed 4 bases and J 4 bases; nucleotides not matched to a gene: 6.

This clonotype was counted between two and nine times. The chain employs TRBV7-6 and TRBJ2-7; D is undetermined. Germline CDR1 and CDR2: SGHVS and FNYEAQ. CDR3 length: 15 amino acids. Deletions cut 5 bases from V and 0 bases from J, with 14 bases between. DNA for the CDR3: TGTGCCAGCAGCGCCCTCGCAGACCGCTCCTACGAGCAGTACTTC. It yields the protein CASSALADRSYEQYF. Full variable domain (remainder filled in from reference TRBV7-6 and TRBJ2-7): GAGVSQSPRYKVTKRGQDVALRCDPISGHVSLYWYRQALGQGPEFLTYFNYEAQQDKSGLPNDRFSAERPEGSISTLTIQRTEQRDSAMYRCASSALADRSYEQYFGPGTRLTVT.

This clonotype was observed a few times. This chain joins TRBV29-1 and TRBJ2-7, with a weak D call TRBD1 (5 bases). The CDR3 consists of 11 residues. Germline V gene sequence: CDR1 SQVTM, CDR2 ANQGSEA. The V gene lost 7 bases and the J gene lost 5 bases, with 12 bases spanning the gap. CDR3 DNA: TGCAGCGGGACATTTGTCAACGAGCAGTACTTC. Amino acids: CSGTFVNEQYF.

In the case of this clonotype: A junction boundary mismatches the germline segment, possibly from a read error. The chain is built from TRBV28 and TRBJ2-7, with D perhaps given as TRBD1 or TRBD2 (5 bases each). This CDR3 is built from 13 residues. Germline CDR1 reads MDHEN; CDR2 reads SYDVKM. The CDR3 spells CASSRDLSYERYF. In nucleotides, the CDR3 is TGTGCCAGCAGTCGGGACCTTTCCTACGAGCGGTACTTC. Supplemented by reference TRBV28 and TRBJ2-7, the full variable domain reads DVKVTQSSRYLVKRTGEKVFLECVQDMDHENMFWYRQDPGLGLRLIYFSYDVKMKEKGDIPEGYSVSREKKERFSLILESASTNQTSMYLCASSRDLSYERYFGPGTRLTVT.

The chain joins TRBV12-3 or TRBV12-4 to TRBJ2-7; D gene unclear. This CDR3 is 12 amino acids long. V was clipped by 6 bases and J by 2 bases, with 8 bases between them. CDR3 region: CASSKQTYEQYF. CDR3 nucleotides: TGTGCCAGCAGCAAACAGACCTACGAGCAGTACTTC.

The chain joins TRBV5-1 to TRBJ1-1; TRBD1 aligns across 9 bases. CDR3 size: 13 residues. Germline-derived CDR1 and CDR2 are SGHRS and YFSETQ. Trimming removed 0 bases from V and 8 bases from J; junction bases left unmatched: 2. The CDR3 loop reads CASSLGDRDEAFF. The CDR3, as DNA: TGCGCCAGCAGCTTGGGGGACAGGGACGAAGCTTTCTTT.

The chain links TRBV12-3 or TRBV12-4 to TRBJ2-7; no firm D call. This CDR3 contains 11 residues. Trimming took off 0 bases at V and 7 bases at J, with 4 bases between the two ends. CDR3 loop: CASSLATEQYF. The DNA for the CDR3 is TGTGCCAGCAGTTTAGCCACAGAGCAGTACTTC.

This clonotype was observed at least ten times. This chain uses TRBV28 with TRBJ1-4, with TRBD1 as a possible D gene (6 bases). This CDR3 is 15 amino acids long. From germline, CDR1 is MDHEN and CDR2 SYDVKM. V dropped 6 bases and J dropped 0 bases, with 11 bases sitting between them. CDR3 bases: TGTGCCAGCAGGACAGGACCTGCAACTAATGAAAAACTGTTTTTT. Encoded protein: CASRTGPATNEKLFF.

The J gene is TRBJ1-2, the V gene TRBV11-2; 8 bases align to TRBD1. Unmatched junction bases numbered 5, after V lost 3 bases and J lost 8 bases. This CDR3 has 13 residues. Germline CDR1 reads SGHAT; CDR2 reads FQNNGV. The DNA of the CDR3 is TGTGCCAGCAGCTTGGGACAGGTTTCCGGCTACACCTTC. Its translation: CASSLGQVSGYTF. Using reference TRBV11-2 and TRBJ1-2 for the parts outside the CDR3, the full variable domain is EAGVAQSPRYKIIEKRQSVAFWCNPISGHATLYWYQQILGQGPKLLIQFQNNGVVDDSQLPKDRFSAERLKGVDSTLKIQPAKLEDSAVYLCASSLGQVSGYTFGSGTRLTVV.

This clonotype was seen just once. V gene TRBV7-2 combines with J gene TRBJ2-3; TRBD2 might be the D (5 bases). CDR1 SGHTA and CDR2 FQGNSA come from the germline V gene. CDR3 length equals 11 residues. The ends were cut back, 5 bases at V and 10 bases at J, with 10 bases in the middle. Written as DNA, the CDR3 is TGTGCCAGCAGCCCGACTAATGCGCAGTATTTT. Translated, it gives CASSPTNAQYF.

This chain uses TRBV15 with TRBJ2-1; D is unresolved. Germline lookup yields CDR1 LNHNV and CDR2 YYDKDF (reference sequence). The CDR3 length is 12 residues. V dropped 11 bases and J dropped 5 bases, with 13 bases sitting between them. This CDR3 is CAVRGSDNEQFF. In DNA form, the CDR3 reads TGTGCCGTCCGCGGTTCTGACAATGAGCAGTTCTTC.

The chain links TRBV5-1 to TRBJ2-1; 7 bases line up with TRBD1. CDR3 length: 15 amino acids. Trimming at V came to 0 bases and at J to 10 bases, leaving 10 bases not matched to a gene. CDR1 and CDR2 (germline): SGHRS, YFSETQ. CDR3 coding DNA: TGCGCCAGCAGCTTGGCCCTCGGGACAGAATACGAGCAGTTCTTC. It encodes CASSLALGTEYEQFF.

V and J are TRBV7-9 and TRBJ2-1; 9 bases are shared with TRBD2. CDR3 size: 16 residues. V gave up 3 bases and J gave up 8 bases; unmatched junction bases: 11. Per germline, CDR1 SEHNR and CDR2 FQNEAQ (reference sequence). The CDR3 sequence is CASSFPSSGASYEQFF. CDR3 nucleotides: TGTGCCAGCAGCTTCCCTTCTAGCGGGGCCTCGTATGAGCAGTTCTTC. Filled out from reference TRBV7-9 and TRBJ2-1, the complete variable domain reads DTGVSQNPRHKITKRGQNVTFRCDPISEHNRLYWYRQTLGQGPEFLTYFQNEAQLEKSRLLSDRFSAERPKGSFSTLEIQRTEQGDSAMYLCASSFPSSGASYEQFFGPGTRLTVL.

The rearrangement joins TRBV6-2 or TRBV6-3 to TRBJ1-1; D possibly corresponds to TRBD1 (5 bases). Germline CDR1 reads MNHEY; CDR2 reads SVGEGT. Trimming pared 5 bases from V and 7 bases from J, leaving 20 bases between. This CDR3 has 15 residues. The CDR3 DNA sequence: TGTGCCAGCAGTGCCACCGGGGGACCTTTTAGTGAAGCTTTCTTT. Amino acid sequence: CASSATGGPFSEAFF.

This chain joins TRBV5-1 and TRBJ2-7, with D uncertain. The CDR3 totals 13 residues. The V end lost 2 bases, the J end lost 6 bases, and 12 bases lay between the germline ends. From germline, CDR1 is SGHRS and CDR2 YFSETQ. The CDR3 DNA is TGCGCCAGCAGCTTAGAGGCGCCTGGCGAGCAGTACTTC. As protein: CASSLEAPGEQYF.

In the case of this clonotype: This clone may be a read error of a much larger clone one base away. The V and J genes are TRBV12-3 or TRBV12-4 and TRBJ2-1; D is perhaps TRBD1 or TRBD2 (6 bases each). V lost 5 bases, J lost 12 bases, and 23 bases lay in between. There are 15 residues in the CDR3. The CDR3, as DNA: TGTGCCAGCAGTCCCTCCGGGGGCCCTCGCCTAGGGCAGTTCTTC. Its translation is CASSPSGGPRLGQFF.

This clonotype was picked up a small number of times. The rearrangement links TRBV3-1 to TRBJ2-3; no clear D. CDR1 is LGHDT, CDR2 YNNKEL, per germline (reference sequence). CDR3 length: 15 amino acids. V lost 4 bases to trimming and J lost 3 bases, with 14 bases between them. The CDR3 region is CASSPGHRVTDTQYF. CDR3 in DNA: TGTGCCAGCAGCCCGGGTCATAGGGTTACAGATACGCAGTATTTT.

The rearrangement uses TRBV3-1 and TRBJ2-1; 8 bases fit TRBD2. Trimming took 4 bases from V and 6 from J; bases not matched to a gene: 8. The CDR3 sequence is 15 residues long. In germline, CDR1 is LGHDT, CDR2 YNNKEL (reference sequence). CDR3 sequence reads: CASSLGGSGANEQFF. Here the CDR3 DNA reads TGTGCCAGCAGCCTTGGTGGTAGCGGGGCCAATGAGCAGTTCTTC.